This T cell receptor beta chain was documented in a study of identifying expanded T cells in peripheral blood. The table came from immunoSEQ multiplex PCR; TCRdb's copy has only in-frame clones and leaves some out. The sample yields roughly 90,000 clones, around 83% seen once. V was clipped by 5 bases and J by 1 base, with 14 bases between them. In germline, CDR1 is MNHEY, CDR2 SVGAGI. This CDR3 spans 15 amino acids. This receptor was identified in a person between 18 and 69 years old in good health. Material: blood. V and J are TRBV6-5 and TRBJ1-2; D gene ambiguous. The CDR3 loop is CASSPLWPFNYGYTF. The DNA of the CDR3 is TGTGCCAGCAGTCCACTTTGGCCCTTTAACTATGGCTACACCTTC.